Given below is one TCR beta chain in context. This sample stems from a study of OX40 agonist ivuxolimab in advanced cancers. The CDR3 contains 14 residues. V lost 1 base and J lost 3, with 10 bases in between. Germline-derived CDR1 and CDR2 are SGHVS and FNYEAQ. Sequenced by immunoSEQ multiplex PCR; TCRdb stores in-frame clones only, minus some. Here the sample spans about 58,000 clones, 82% being singletons. J is TRBJ2-7 and V is TRBV7-6, with a weak D call TRBD1 (6 bases). The TCR comes from an adult with an advanced solid tumor such as melanoma, head and neck, liver or kidney cancer. The source material was CD4+ or CD8+ T cells sorted from blood, sampled in a trial of the OX40 agonist ivuxolimab. The CDR3 loop reads CASSLVLQGYEQYF. The CDR3 nucleotides read TGTGCCAGCAGCTTAGTTCTACAGGGCTACGAGCAGTACTTC.